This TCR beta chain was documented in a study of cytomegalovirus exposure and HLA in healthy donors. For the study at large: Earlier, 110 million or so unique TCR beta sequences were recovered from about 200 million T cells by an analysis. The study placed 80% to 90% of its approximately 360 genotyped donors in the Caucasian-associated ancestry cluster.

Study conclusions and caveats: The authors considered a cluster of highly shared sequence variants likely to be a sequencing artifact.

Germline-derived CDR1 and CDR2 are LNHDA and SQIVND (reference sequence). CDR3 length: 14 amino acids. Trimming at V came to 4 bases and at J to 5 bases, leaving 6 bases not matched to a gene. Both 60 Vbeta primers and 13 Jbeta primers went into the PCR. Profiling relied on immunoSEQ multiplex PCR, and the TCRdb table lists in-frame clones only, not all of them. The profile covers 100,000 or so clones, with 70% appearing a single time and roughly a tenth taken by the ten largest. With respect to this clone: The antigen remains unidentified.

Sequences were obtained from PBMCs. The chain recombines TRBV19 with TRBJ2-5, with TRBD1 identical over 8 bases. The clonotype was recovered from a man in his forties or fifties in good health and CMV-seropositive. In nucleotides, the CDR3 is TGTGCCAGTAGTAAGAGACAGGGGTACGAGACCCAGTACTTC. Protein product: CASSKRQGYETQYF.